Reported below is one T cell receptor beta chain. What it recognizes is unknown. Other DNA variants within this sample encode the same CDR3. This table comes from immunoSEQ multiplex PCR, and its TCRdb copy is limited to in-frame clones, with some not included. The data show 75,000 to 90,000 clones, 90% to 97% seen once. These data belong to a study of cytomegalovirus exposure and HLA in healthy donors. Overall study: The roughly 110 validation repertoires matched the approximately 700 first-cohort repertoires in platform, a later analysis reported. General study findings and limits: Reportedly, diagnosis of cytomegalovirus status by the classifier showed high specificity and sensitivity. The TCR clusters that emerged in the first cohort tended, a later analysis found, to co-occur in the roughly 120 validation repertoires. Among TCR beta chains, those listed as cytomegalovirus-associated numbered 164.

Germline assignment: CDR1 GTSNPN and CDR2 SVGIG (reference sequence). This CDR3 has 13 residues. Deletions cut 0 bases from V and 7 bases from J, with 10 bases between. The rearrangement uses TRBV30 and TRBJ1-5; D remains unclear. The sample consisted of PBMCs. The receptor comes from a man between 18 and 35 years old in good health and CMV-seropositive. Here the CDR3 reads CAWSVRGNQPQHF. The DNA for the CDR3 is TGTGCCTGGAGTGTACGAGGGAACCAGCCCCAGCATTTT. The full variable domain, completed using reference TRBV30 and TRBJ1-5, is SQTIHQWPATLVQPVGSPLSLECTVEGTSNPNLYWYRQAAGRGLQLLFYSVGIGQISSEVPQNLSASRPQDRQFILSSKKLLLSDSGFYLCAWSVRGNQPQHFGDGTRLSIL.